The clone carrying this T cell receptor (beta chain) was observed a handful of times. These data belong to a study of blood T cell repertoires in COVID-19. For the study at large: From the United States, Italy and Spain came samples of acute and convalescent COVID-19.

Patients at the Seattle site were enrolled during active infection and followed longitudinally. The length of the CDR3 is 15 residues. Trimming at V came to 6 bases and at J to 7 bases, leaving 10 bases not matched to a gene. Germline assignment: CDR1 LNHDA and CDR2 SQIVND (reference sequence). In the authors' workflow: Estimation of nucleated cell counts was performed using reference gene primer amplification. The protocol was immunoSEQ multiplex PCR, while the TCRdb copy is restricted to in-frame clones and leaves out a portion. The V and J calls and clone size are taken from that table; D and trimming were inferred from the DNA. The table lists roughly 200,000 clones, about 83% of them singletons.

This sequence was found in a person aged 65 to 85 with COVID-19, enrolled during active disease. V usage is TRBV19 and J usage is TRBJ2-7, with 12 bases identical to TRBD1. The specimen was peripheral blood. The CDR3 coding sequence is TGTGCCAGTAGCACTGGGACAGGGGGCTTCACGGAGCAGTACTTC. Protein product: CASSTGTGGFTEQYF.